This T cell receptor beta chain was documented in a study of multiple sclerosis patients with progressive multifocal leukoencephalopathy. Study summary: Multiple sclerosis patients on natalizumab who never developed PML served as longitudinally sampled controls.

Time point described: before natalizumab initiation. Before the first natalizumab infusion, T0 blood samples were taken. Whole-study findings and limits: No common TRBV or TRBJ usage or pairing appeared at PML.

V was shortened by 1 base and J by 4 bases, with 11 bases between the two germline ends. CDR1 is SGHVS, CDR2 FQNEAQ, per germline. The CDR3 totals 15 residues. Each PCR contained spiked synthetic TR CDR3 controls spanning every V-J pairing. The protocol was immunoSEQ multiplex PCR, while the TCRdb copy is restricted to in-frame clones and leaves out a portion. In the table there are more than 30,000 clones, about 91% of which are singletons. A note on this clone: Its antigen is currently unknown.

This chain links TRBV7-8 with TRBJ1-3; D is unresolved. Sequenced input: PBMCs. This TCR was recovered from a man under 40 with multiple sclerosis. Here the CDR3 reads CASSLGRGGGNTIYF. The CDR3 DNA reads TGTGCCAGCAGCTTAGGTCGGGGAGGCGGAAACACCATATATTTT.